A single TCR beta chain is shown here with its context. The antigen it binds to is not known. The record has no base qualities; no much larger clone is one base away. Following the manufacturer's instructions, TCR beta CDR3 regions were amplified by multiplex PCR with the immunoSEQ immune profiling system. An Illumina NextSeq system was used for sequencing. The study's processing was this. Sequence data were processed on the immunoSEQ Analyzer platform, and clonality was calculated as the square root of Simpson's index of productive rearrangements. V and J usage similarity was measured by Jensen-Shannon distance, and CDR3 generation probabilities were computed with OLGA. Shared CDR3 sequences were searched in the immuneACCESS database (August 2020) and in VDJdb (December 2020). The clones in this table, taken by TCRdb from immuneACCESS, are in-frame only. Not every clone is retained; where verified, under half of the shortfall comes from an unresolved V gene, and the cause of the rest is unknown. V, J and clone size derive from that table, while D and trimming were established from the DNA sequence. Present in this sample are roughly 20,000 clones, 95% to 97% of which were seen just once. The top ten clones comprise under 2.5% of the sample.

The twin pairs came from the European Cystic Fibrosis Twin and Sibling Study Cohort, which recruited patients from over a hundred CF clinics across 14 European countries. Zygosity and CFTR genotype were verified in-house, and zygosity was tested by multiplex PCR of nine short tandem repeat loci. Each twin gave a peripheral blood sample, and clinical parameters were documented on that same day of blood sampling. Phenol/chloroform extraction was used to isolate genomic DNA from peripheral blood cells, and the DNA was then kept in TE buffer at 4 degrees C. Including the terminal cysteine and phenylalanine, the CDR3 comprises 16 residues. The read is trimmed to its CDR3 DNA, 48 bases read in frame from base 1. V gives up 0 bases and J gives up 1 base, and the segment between their germline ends measures 7 bases. CDR1 and CDR2 (LNHNV, YYDKDF) derive from the germline V gene (reference sequence). This sample was taken from a study of monozygotic twins with cystic fibrosis (dated by TCRdb to the early 2020s). As for the study more broadly: Barcoded libraries were prepared from about 3 micrograms of fragmented DNA with roughly 14 PCR cycles. The cohort included ten female and six male twin pairs, mostly children and adolescents, aged 2.0 to 36.4 years with a median of roughly 9.1 years. Data for three of the twin pairs had previously been reported in another context. On the day blood was drawn, the twins' weight-for-height and FEVPerc (FEV1 disease centile) were ranked against those of the approximately 1,000 cohort participants. TCR beta repertoires were compared within and between 16 monozygotic twin pairs with cystic fibrosis so that genetic influence on V and J gene usage could be assessed.

What the study reported, not specific to this receptor: Sharing of nucleotide-identical clonotypes was significantly greater within monozygotic CF twin pairs than between unrelated CF individuals (P = 0.000026, Mann-Whitney). V gene usage was most similar to the co-twin in 13 of 16 pairs, and J usage was most similar to the co-twin in 8 of 16 pairs, which suggests genetic constraints. Simpson clonality was generally low (median around 0.01), suggesting a naive-dominated repertoire, with higher clonality in the most severely affected patients. The cohort was small, and no association was found between shared CDR3 numbers and age, concordance or disease severity.

The receptor was derived from a young woman with cystic fibrosis. The receptor chain draws on TRBV15 and TRBJ1-6, with TRBD1 as a weak D call on 6 bases. Sequences were obtained from blood. The sequenced DNA is TGTGCCACCAGCAGAGATAGGGGGTCCTATAATTCACCCCTCCACTTT. Translated, it reads CATSRDRGSYNSPLHF.